This TCR beta chain was recovered during a study of neurological immune-mediated disorders. Study-wide background: Disease course was recorded as relapsing-remitting for some 31 and secondary progressive for about 9% of the roughly 35 multiple sclerosis patients.

TCRdb re-called the 5' RACE reads with MiXCR, one entry per CDR3 protein. The profile shows tens of thousands of distinct CDR3 sequences, just under 6% of them singletons. This clonotype was picked up many times. The sorted-subset TCR libraries were prepared using about a million CD4+ or CD8+ T cells as the starting material. The CDR3 runs 12 residues. V lost 5 bases and J 10 bases, leaving 14 bases between the germline ends. Looked up from germline, CDR1 is MNHNS and CDR2 is SASEGT. The material sequenced was CD4+ T cells from blood. This sequence joins TRBV6-1 and TRBJ1-1; D is possibly TRBD1 (6 bases). The clonotype originates from a woman aged 18 to 35 with multiple sclerosis. The CDR3 spells CASSPTRGAAFF. CDR3 in DNA: TGTGCCAGCAGTCCAACCAGGGGTGCAGCTTTCTTT.